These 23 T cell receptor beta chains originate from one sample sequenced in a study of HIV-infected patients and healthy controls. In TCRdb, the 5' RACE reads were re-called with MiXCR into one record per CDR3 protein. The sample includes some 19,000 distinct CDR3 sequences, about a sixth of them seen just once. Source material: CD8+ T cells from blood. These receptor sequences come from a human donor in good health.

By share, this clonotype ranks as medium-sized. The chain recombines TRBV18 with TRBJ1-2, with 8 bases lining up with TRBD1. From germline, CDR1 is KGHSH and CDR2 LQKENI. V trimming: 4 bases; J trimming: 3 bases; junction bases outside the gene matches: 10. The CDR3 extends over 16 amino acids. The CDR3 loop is CASSRPKGTGYYGYTF. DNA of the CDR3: TGTGCCAGCTCACGTCCAAAGGGGACAGGCTACTATGGCTACACCTTC.

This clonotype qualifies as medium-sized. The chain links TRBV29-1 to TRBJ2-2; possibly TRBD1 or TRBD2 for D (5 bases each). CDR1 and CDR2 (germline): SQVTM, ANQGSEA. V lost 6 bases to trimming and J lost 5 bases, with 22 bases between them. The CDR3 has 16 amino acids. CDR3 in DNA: TGCAGCGTGAACTCTGATGGGGGAAGGGAAACCGGGGAGCTGTTTTTT. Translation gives CSVNSDGGRETGELFF.

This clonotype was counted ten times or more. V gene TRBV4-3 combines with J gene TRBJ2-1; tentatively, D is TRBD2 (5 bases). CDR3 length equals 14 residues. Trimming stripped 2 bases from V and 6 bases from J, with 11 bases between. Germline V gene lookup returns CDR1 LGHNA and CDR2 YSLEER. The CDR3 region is CASSQIPSSNEQFF. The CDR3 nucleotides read TGCGCCAGCAGCCAAATACCTAGCTCCAATGAGCAGTTCTTC.

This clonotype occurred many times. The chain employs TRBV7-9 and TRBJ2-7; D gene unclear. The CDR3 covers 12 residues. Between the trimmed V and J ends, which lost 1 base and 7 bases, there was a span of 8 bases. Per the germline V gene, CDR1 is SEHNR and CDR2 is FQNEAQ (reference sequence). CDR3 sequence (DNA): TGTGCCAGCAGCTTAGAGAGCCGAGAGCAGTACTTC. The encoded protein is CASSLESREQYF.

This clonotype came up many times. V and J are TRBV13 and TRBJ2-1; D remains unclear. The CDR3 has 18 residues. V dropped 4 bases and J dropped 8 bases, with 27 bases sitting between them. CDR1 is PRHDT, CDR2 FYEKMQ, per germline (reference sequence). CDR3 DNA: TGTGCCAGCAGCTCTAAAGCCACCCGGAGTATTGATTCGGATGAGCAGTTCTTC. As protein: CASSSKATRSIDSDEQFF.

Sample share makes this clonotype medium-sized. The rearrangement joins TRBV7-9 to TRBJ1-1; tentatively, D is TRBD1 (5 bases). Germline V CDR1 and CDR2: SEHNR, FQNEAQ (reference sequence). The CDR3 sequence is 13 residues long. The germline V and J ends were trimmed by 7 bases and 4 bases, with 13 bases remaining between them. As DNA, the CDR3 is TGTGCCAGCACCAGGGCGACGGGCACTGAAGCTTTCTTT. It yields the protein CASTRATGTEAFF.

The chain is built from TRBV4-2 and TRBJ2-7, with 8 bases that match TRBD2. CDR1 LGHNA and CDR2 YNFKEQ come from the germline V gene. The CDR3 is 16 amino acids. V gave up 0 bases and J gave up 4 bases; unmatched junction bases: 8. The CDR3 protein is CASSQDTASGSYEQYF. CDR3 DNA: TGTGCCAGCAGCCAAGATACGGCTAGCGGGTCATACGAGCAGTACTTC.

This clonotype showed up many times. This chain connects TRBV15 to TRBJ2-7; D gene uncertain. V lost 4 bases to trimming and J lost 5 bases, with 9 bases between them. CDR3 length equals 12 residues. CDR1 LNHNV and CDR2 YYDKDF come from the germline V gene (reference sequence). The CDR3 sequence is CATSTRGDEQYF. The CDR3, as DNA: TGTGCCACCAGCACCCGTGGGGACGAGCAGTACTTC.

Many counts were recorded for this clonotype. The CDR3 loop is CASSYGTDTQYF. In DNA form, the CDR3 reads TGTGCCAGCAGTTACGGAACAGATACGCAGTATTTT. This chain links TRBV2 with TRBJ2-3; no firm D call. The V and J ends lost 5 bases and 3 bases respectively, with 6 bases between them. This CDR3 comprises 12 residues. The germline CDR1 and CDR2 sequences are SNHLY and FYNNEI.

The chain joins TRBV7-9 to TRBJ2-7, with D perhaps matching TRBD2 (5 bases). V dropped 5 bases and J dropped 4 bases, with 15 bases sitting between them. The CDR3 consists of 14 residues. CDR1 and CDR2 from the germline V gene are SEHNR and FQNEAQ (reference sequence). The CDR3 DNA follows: TGTGCCAGCAGCCACGCTAGCAGTTTTTACGAGCAGTACTTC. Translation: CASSHASSFYEQYF. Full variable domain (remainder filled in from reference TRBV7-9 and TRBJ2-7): DTGVSQNPRHKITKRGQNVTFRCDPISEHNRLYWYRQTLGQGPEFLTYFQNEAQLEKSRLLSDRFSAERPKGSFSTLEIQRTEQGDSAMYLCASSHASSFYEQYFGPGTRLTVT.

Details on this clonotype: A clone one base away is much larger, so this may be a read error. The CDR3 spells CSVLGTGELCF. CDR3 DNA: TGCAGCGTTCTGGGCACCGGGGAGCTGTGTTTT. The J gene is TRBJ2-2, the V gene TRBV29-1, with a possible D match to TRBD2 (5 bases). The CDR3 consists of 11 residues. The germline V gene has CDR1 SQVTM and CDR2 ANQGSEA.

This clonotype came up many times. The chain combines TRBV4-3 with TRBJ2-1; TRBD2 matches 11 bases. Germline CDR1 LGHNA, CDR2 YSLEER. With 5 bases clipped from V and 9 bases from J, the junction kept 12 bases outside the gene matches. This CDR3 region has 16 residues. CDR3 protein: CASSMWTSGSLGEQFF. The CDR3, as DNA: TGCGCCAGCAGCATGTGGACTAGCGGGTCCCTGGGTGAGCAGTTCTTC.

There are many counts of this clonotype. CDR3 protein: CASSQDRRGYNSPLHF. DNA for the CDR3: TGTGCCAGCAGTCAGGACAGGAGGGGCTATAATTCACCCCTCCACTTT. The genes are TRBV5-6 and TRBJ1-6; TRBD1 aligns across 7 bases. This CDR3 has 16 residues. The V segment lost 5 bases and the J segment 3 bases; nucleotides outside the gene matches: 8. The V gene's germline CDR1 is SGHDT and CDR2 YYEEEE.

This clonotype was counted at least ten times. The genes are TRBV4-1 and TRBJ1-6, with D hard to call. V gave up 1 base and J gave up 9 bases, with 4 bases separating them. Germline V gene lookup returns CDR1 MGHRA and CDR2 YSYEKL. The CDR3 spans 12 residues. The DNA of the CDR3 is TGCGCCAGCAGCCAAGGCAGTTCACCCCTCCACTTT. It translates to CASSQGSSPLHF.

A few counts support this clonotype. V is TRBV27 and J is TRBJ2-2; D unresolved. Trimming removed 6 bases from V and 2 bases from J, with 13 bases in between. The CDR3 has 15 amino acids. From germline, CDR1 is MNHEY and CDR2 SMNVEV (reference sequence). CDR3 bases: TGTGCCAGCAGCCCTAGTAGGATTAACACCGGGGAGCTGTTTTTT. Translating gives CASSPSRINTGELFF.

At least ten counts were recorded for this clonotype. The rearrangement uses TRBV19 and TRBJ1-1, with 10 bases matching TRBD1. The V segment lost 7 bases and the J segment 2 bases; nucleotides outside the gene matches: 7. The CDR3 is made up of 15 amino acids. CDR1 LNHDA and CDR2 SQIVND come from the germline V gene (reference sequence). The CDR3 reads CASIPRDRGNTEAFF. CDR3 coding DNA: TGTGCCAGTATCCCCCGGGACAGGGGAAACACTGAAGCTTTCTTT.

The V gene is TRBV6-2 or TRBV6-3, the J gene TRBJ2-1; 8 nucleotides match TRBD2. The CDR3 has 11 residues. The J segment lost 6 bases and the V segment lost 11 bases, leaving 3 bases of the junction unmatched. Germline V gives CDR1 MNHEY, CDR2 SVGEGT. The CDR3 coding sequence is TGTGCCTGCCGGGGGGGCAATGAGCAGTTCTTC. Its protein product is CACRGGNEQFF.

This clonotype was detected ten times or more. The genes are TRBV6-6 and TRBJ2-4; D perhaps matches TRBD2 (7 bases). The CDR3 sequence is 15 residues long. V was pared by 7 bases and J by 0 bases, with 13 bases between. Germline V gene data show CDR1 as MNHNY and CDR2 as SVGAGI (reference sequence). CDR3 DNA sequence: TGTGCCAGCACCGACGGGGGGCTAGCCAAAAACATTCAGTACTTC. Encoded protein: CASTDGGLAKNIQYF.

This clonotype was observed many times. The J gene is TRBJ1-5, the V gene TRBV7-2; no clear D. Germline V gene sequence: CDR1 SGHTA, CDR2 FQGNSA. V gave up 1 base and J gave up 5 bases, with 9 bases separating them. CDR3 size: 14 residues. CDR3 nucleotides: TGTGCCAGCAGCTTAGGCTGGGGATATCAGCCCCAGCATTTT. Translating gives CASSLGWGYQPQHF. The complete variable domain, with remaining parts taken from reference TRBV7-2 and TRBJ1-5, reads GAGVSQSPSNKVTEKGKDVELRCDPISGHTALYWYRQSLGQGLEFLIYFQGNSAPDKSGLPSDRFSAERTGGSVSTLTIQRTQQEDSAVYLCASSLGWGYQPQHFGDGTRLSIL.

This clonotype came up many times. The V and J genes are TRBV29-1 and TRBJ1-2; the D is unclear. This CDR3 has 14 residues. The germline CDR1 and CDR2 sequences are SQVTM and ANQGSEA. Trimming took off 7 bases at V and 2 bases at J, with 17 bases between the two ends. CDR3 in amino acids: CSAAPWERNYGYTF. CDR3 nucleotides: TGCAGCGCTGCTCCTTGGGAGAGGAACTATGGCTACACCTTC.

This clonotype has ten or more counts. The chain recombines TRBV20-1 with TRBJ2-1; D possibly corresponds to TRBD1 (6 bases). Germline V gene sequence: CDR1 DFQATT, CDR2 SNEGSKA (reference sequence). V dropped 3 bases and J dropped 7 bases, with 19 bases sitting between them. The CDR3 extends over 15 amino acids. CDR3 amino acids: CSASRFNQGLNEQFF. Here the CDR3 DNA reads TGCAGTGCTAGCCGCTTTAATCAGGGGCTTAATGAGCAGTTCTTC.

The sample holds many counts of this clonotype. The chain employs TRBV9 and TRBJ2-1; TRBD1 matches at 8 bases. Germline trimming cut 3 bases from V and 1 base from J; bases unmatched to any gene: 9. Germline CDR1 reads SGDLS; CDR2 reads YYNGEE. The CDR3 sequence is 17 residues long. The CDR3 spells CASSAPLTGASYNEQFF. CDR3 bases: TGTGCCAGCAGCGCACCCCTGACAGGGGCGTCCTACAATGAGCAGTTCTTC. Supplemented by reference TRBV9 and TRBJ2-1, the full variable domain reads DSGVTQTPKHLITATGQRVTLRCSPRSGDLSVYWYQQSLDQGLQFLIQYYNGEERAKGNILERFSAQQFPDLHSELNLSSLELGDSALYFCASSAPLTGASYNEQFFGPGTRLTVL.

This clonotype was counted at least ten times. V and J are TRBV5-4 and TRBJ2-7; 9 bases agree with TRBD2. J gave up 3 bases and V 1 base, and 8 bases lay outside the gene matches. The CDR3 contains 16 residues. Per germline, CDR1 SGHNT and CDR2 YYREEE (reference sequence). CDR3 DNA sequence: TGTGCCAGCAGCTTGTGGGGGGGTAGCGGGGGCTACGAGCAGTACTTC. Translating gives CASSLWGGSGGYEQYF.